Listed below are T cell receptor beta chains from one sample, sequenced in a study of blood T cell repertoires in COVID-19. Profiling relied on immunoSEQ multiplex PCR, and the TCRdb table lists in-frame clones only, not all of them. Seen here are more than 300,000 clones, about 89% observed once, and the top ten hold about 6.8%. The source material was peripheral blood. The receptors stem from a man between 18 and 29 years old who had recovered from COVID-19. Both conserved end residues are part of each CDR3. A D gene is named only where the DNA matches it firmly. Rows may omit the clone size; those that give it use once, few, many or a size class.

d_call j_call clone_size v_call cdr3_nt cdr3_aa
TRBD1 TRBJ2-1 once TRBV11-1 TGTGCCAGCAGCGTGGACAGGGAGGTGAATGAGCAGTTCTTC CASSVDREVNEQFF
- TRBJ2-3 - TRBV28 TGTGCCAGCAGTTTTCGTCAGGCCTTCACAGATACGCAGTATTTT CASSFRQAFTDTQYF
- TRBJ1-5 - TRBV2 TGTGCCAGCAGGGACAGTCATAGCAATCAGCCCCAGCATTTT CASRDSHSNQPQHF
TRBD2 TRBJ2-5 - TRBV29-1 TGCAGCGTTGAAGAGGTGTGGGGGGGAGAGACCCAGTACTTC CSVEEVWGGETQYF
TRBD2 TRBJ2-2 - TRBV11-3 TGTGCCAGCAGCTTCTACGGGGGGTCGAACACCGGGGAGCTGTTTTTT CASSFYGGSNTGELFF
TRBD2 TRBJ2-1 few TRBV4-1 TGCGCCAGCAGCCAAGAATCTCGGAGGGAGGGTTTGGATGAGCAGTTCTTC CASSQESRREGLDEQFF
TRBD2 TRBJ2-3 - TRBV10-3 TGTGCCATCAGCCGGACTAGCGGGGAGTCCACAGATACGCAGTATTTT CAISRTSGESTDTQYF
- TRBJ1-2 - TRBV4-3 TGCGCCAGCAGCCAAGATCTTCTGGGCAGGGGCTATGGCTACACCTTC CASSQDLLGRGYGYTF
- TRBJ1-2 - TRBV18 TGTGCCAGCTCACCACCAGACAGGATCTATGGCTACACCTTC CASSPPDRIYGYTF
- TRBJ1-1 once TRBV5-5 TGTGCCAGCAGCTTGGGGCTCCTCTGGAACACTGAAGCTTTCTTT CASSLGLLWNTEAFF
- TRBJ2-7 - TRBV27 TGTGCCAGCAGTTCGGGGATCGAGCAGTACTTC CASSSGIEQYF
- TRBJ1-2 - TRBV19 TGTGCCAGTACCCCTACGTCTAACTATGGCTACACCTTC CASTPTSNYGYTF
TRBD1 TRBJ1-2 - TRBV4-3 TGCGCCAGCAGCCTAGGGAGGGTGGACAGGGAGCTCTATGGCTACACCTTC CASSLGRVDRELYGYTF
TRBD2 TRBJ2-3 - TRBV27 TGTGCCAGCAGCCCTAGGGGAGCGGGAGTTGTAGATACGCAGTATTTT CASSPRGAGVVDTQYF
TRBD2 TRBJ2-1 - TRBV20-1 TGCAGTGCCAGTACTAGCGGGGGGTACAATGAGCAGTTCTTC CSASTSGGYNEQFF
- TRBJ2-3 - TRBV19 TGTGCCAGTAGTATGGCTAGTAGATCCACAAATACGCAGTATTTT CASSMASRSTNTQYF
TRBD2 TRBJ2-1 - TRBV4-3 TGCGCCAGCAGCCAAGGCTCTGGGACTAGCGGGGGGAATGAGCAGTTCTTC CASSQGSGTSGGNEQFF
TRBD1 TRBJ2-6 - TRBV2 TGTGCCAGCAGTGTCCCCGGGACAGGGGGCCTTGGGGCCAACGTCCTGACTTTC CASSVPGTGGLGANVLTF
- TRBJ1-2 - TRBV19 TGTGCCAGTAGTATAGGAGACAGATATGGCTACACCTTC CASSIGDRYGYTF
- TRBJ1-2 - TRBV19 TGTGCCAGTAGTATAGATAGAAGAGATGGCTACACCTTC CASSIDRRDGYTF
- TRBJ1-4 few TRBV12-3/TRBV12-4 TGTGCCAGCGGCCGGGAGAGCGGTGAAAAACTGTTTTTT CASGRESGEKLFF
- TRBJ2-7 - TRBV7-6 TGTGCCAGCAGCTTACGGGACTCCGAGCAGTACTTC CASSLRDSEQYF
- TRBJ2-7 - TRBV3-1/TRBV3-2 TGTGCCAGCAGCCAAGATTACGGCGGAACGACCGAGCAGTACTTC CASSQDYGGTTEQYF
TRBD1 TRBJ1-2 - TRBV29-1 TGCAGCGCCTGGGGACAGGGGGCAGAGGGCTACACCTTC CSAWGQGAEGYTF
TRBD2 TRBJ2-5 - TRBV5-1 TGCGCCAGCAGTAGCGGACTAGCGGGGATGGGAGAGACCCAGTACTTC CASSSGLAGMGETQYF
TRBD1 TRBJ1-2 - TRBV19 TGTGCCAGTAGTACGACAGGGGGCATTGGCTACACCTTC CASSTTGGIGYTF
- TRBJ1-5 - TRBV7-2 TGTGCCAGCAGCTCATCAGGGGCTTATAGCAATCAGCCCCAGCATTTT CASSSSGAYSNQPQHF
- TRBJ1-1 - TRBV7-6 TGTGCCAGCAGCTTCTCCGACACAATGAACACTGAAGCTTTCTTT CASSFSDTMNTEAFF
TRBD2 TRBJ2-7 - TRBV27 TGTGCCAGCAGTTTAGGCGGGGGTAAACCCTACGAGCAGTACTTC CASSLGGGKPYEQYF
- TRBJ2-5 - TRBV15 TGTGCCACCGGACGGGACATCCAAGAGACCCAGTACTTC CATGRDIQETQYF
TRBD2 TRBJ2-3 - TRBV5-1 TGCGCCAGCAGCACGACTAGCGGAAGCACAGATACGCAGTATTTT CASSTTSGSTDTQYF
- TRBJ2-5 - TRBV7-6 TGTGCCAGCAGCAAAACCGCCTTGGGGGGAAGGGAGGAGACCCAGTACTTC CASSKTALGGREETQYF
- TRBJ2-3 - TRBV4-1 TGCGCCAGCAGCCAAGATAGCGCCCAGGATACGCAGTATTTT CASSQDSAQDTQYF
- TRBJ2-1 - TRBV11-3 TGTGCCAGCAGCGCCGTGGCTAGCAGCAATGAGCAGTTCTTC CASSAVASSNEQFF
- TRBJ1-6 - TRBV27 TGTGCCAGCAGTTTAGAGGCTAATTCACCCCTCCACTTT CASSLEANSPLHF
- TRBJ1-1 - TRBV30 TGTGCCTGGAATAGAGGGAACACTGAAGCTTTCTTT CAWNRGNTEAFF
- TRBJ1-2 - TRBV7-9 TGTGCCAGCAGCTTAGGTCCAGGTTTGACCTATGGCTACACCTTC CASSLGPGLTYGYTF
- TRBJ1-2 - TRBV4-2 TGTGCCAGCAGCCAAGAAGGACAGTCAGTAGGGGACTATGGCTACACCTTC CASSQEGQSVGDYGYTF
- TRBJ2-7 - TRBV6-2/TRBV6-3 TGTGCCAGCAGCCCTTACAGGGCCTACGAGCAGTACTTC CASSPYRAYEQYF
- TRBJ2-1 - TRBV18 TGTGCCAGCTCCCTCGACAATGAGCAGTTCTTC CASSLDNEQFF
- TRBJ1-3 - TRBV6-5 TGTGCCAGCAGTTCTGGGCAGGGCCCTGGAAACACCATATATTTT CASSSGQGPGNTIYF
- TRBJ2-7 - TRBV11-2 TGTGCCAGCAGCTTAATCGGGACAAAGCAGTACTTC CASSLIGTKQYF
- TRBJ2-7 - TRBV9 TGTGCCAGCAGCGTAGAGGGGACACCCTCTGACGAGCAGTACTTC CASSVEGTPSDEQYF
TRBD2 TRBJ2-5 - TRBV11-2 TGTGCCAGCAGCTTCCACGAGGCGGGGGGGGAGACCCAGTACTTC CASSFHEAGGETQYF
TRBD1 TRBJ1-3 - TRBV27 TGTGCCAGCAGTTTAAAGGGGGCGCCTACTGGAAACACCATATATTTT CASSLKGAPTGNTIYF
- TRBJ1-3 - TRBV7-9 TGTGCCAGCAGCGAACGTAAAAGAGGGAACACCATATATTTT CASSERKRGNTIYF
- TRBJ1-1 - TRBV6-5 TGTGCCAGCAGTTATGTGGGAGCGAACACTGAAGCTTTCTTT CASSYVGANTEAFF
- TRBJ2-7 - TRBV7-2 TGTGCCAGCAGCTTAGATTCCTTGGCACCCTCCGAGCAGTACTTC CASSLDSLAPSEQYF
TRBD1 TRBJ1-1 - TRBV4-1 TGCGCCAGCAGCCAAGATCTACTGTCCAGGGGGGATTACACTGAAGCTTTCTTT CASSQDLLSRGDYTEAFF
- TRBJ1-1 - TRBV25-1 TGTGCCAGCAGTGAGGATCGTAGGGGCACTGAAGCTTTCTTT CASSEDRRGTEAFF
TRBD1 TRBJ1-1 - TRBV3-1/TRBV3-2 TGTGCCAGCAAAGACAGGGGGCCGAACACTGAAGCTTTCTTT CASKDRGPNTEAFF
TRBD1 TRBJ1-2 - TRBV9 TGTGCCAGCAGCGCACTAGTGCCACGGGACAGGGGAGTCAGGAGATATGGCTACACCTTC CASSALVPRDRGVRRYGYTF
- TRBJ2-7 once TRBV6-5 TGTGCCAGCAGCATAAACAGGAAGAGGACCTACGAGCAGTACTTC CASSINRKRTYEQYF
- TRBJ2-7 - TRBV18 TGTGCCAGCTCACACAGTGGGAGCTCCTACGAGCAGTACTTC CASSHSGSSYEQYF